A selection of T cell receptor beta chains follows, all from one sample in a study of CD8 T cells in Susac syndrome. TCRdb reprocessed the immunoSEQ multiplex PCR reads with MiXCR, giving one entry per CDR3 protein. This table holds approximately 180,000 distinct CDR3 sequences, around 93% found once. The specimen was CD4+ T cells from PBMCs. These receptors were obtained from a human donor with multiple sclerosis. Both conserved end residues are part of each CDR3. A D gene is named only where the DNA matches it firmly. A clone size is listed for some rows: how often the clone was seen (once, few, many), or a class if it is expanded.

abundance: .
j_gene: TRBJ2-1
v_gene: TRBV20-1
d_gene: TRBD2
CDR3nt: TGCAGTGCTAGCGGGAGGGCCCTTAATGAGCAGTTCTTC
CDR3aa: CSASGRALNEQFF

abundance: .
j_gene: TRBJ1-3
v_gene: TRBV4-2
d_gene: TRBD1
CDR3nt: TGTGCCAGCAGCCAAGACGGACAGGTTGGAAACACCATATATTTT
CDR3aa: CASSQDGQVGNTIYF

abundance: .
j_gene: TRBJ2-1
v_gene: TRBV27
d_gene: .
CDR3nt: TGTGCCAGCAGTTTATCGCGGCGGGGCGATGAGCAGTTCTTC
CDR3aa: CASSLSRRGDEQFF

abundance: .
j_gene: TRBJ2-1
v_gene: TRBV10-3
d_gene: .
CDR3nt: TGTGCCATCAGTGACAAGCGGACGGTGAGTGAGCAGTTCTTC
CDR3aa: CAISDKRTVSEQFF

abundance: .
j_gene: TRBJ2-2
v_gene: TRBV29-1
d_gene: .
CDR3nt: TGCAGCGGCTGGGGTAGGGCCGGGGAGCTGTTTTTT
CDR3aa: CSGWGRAGELFF

abundance: once
j_gene: TRBJ1-5
v_gene: TRBV7-9
d_gene: .
CDR3nt: TGTGCCAGCAGCCGTTCCAGTAGCAATCAGCCCCAGCATTTT
CDR3aa: CASSRSSSNQPQHF

abundance: .
j_gene: TRBJ2-1
v_gene: TRBV3-1
d_gene: TRBD1
CDR3nt: TGTGCCAGCAGCCTTCGACAGGGAACGGGCAATGAGCAGTTCTTC
CDR3aa: CASSLRQGTGNEQFF

abundance: .
j_gene: TRBJ2-5
v_gene: TRBV25-1
d_gene: TRBD1
CDR3nt: TGTGCCAGCAGTGTCGGACAGGGCAGGGAGACCCAGTACTTC
CDR3aa: CASSVGQGRETQYF

abundance: .
j_gene: TRBJ2-7
v_gene: TRBV10-3
d_gene: .
CDR3nt: TGTGCCATCAGTGACCAGGGCAGGGTGAGTTACGAGCAGTACTTC
CDR3aa: CAISDQGRVSYEQYF

abundance: .
j_gene: TRBJ1-1
v_gene: TRBV5-4
d_gene: .
CDR3nt: TGTGCCAGCAGCTTGGTGGGGGTCGCTGAAGCTTTCTTT
CDR3aa: CASSLVGVAEAFF

abundance: once
j_gene: TRBJ1-1
v_gene: TRBV18
d_gene: TRBD1
CDR3nt: TGTGCCAGCTCACTCGGCCAGGGGGGGAAAACTGAAGCTTTCTTT
CDR3aa: CASSLGQGGKTEAFF

abundance: once
j_gene: TRBJ2-7
v_gene: TRBV4-1
d_gene: .
CDR3nt: TGCGCCAGCAGCCACCCAGGGGTAGAAGAGCAGTACTTC
CDR3aa: CASSHPGVEEQYF

abundance: .
j_gene: TRBJ2-7
v_gene: TRBV9
d_gene: TRBD1
CDR3nt: TGTGCCAGCAGCGTAGAAGAGGGACAGGGGATCCGGCAGTACTTC
CDR3aa: CASSVEEGQGIRQYF

abundance: .
j_gene: TRBJ2-1
v_gene: TRBV6-2/TRBV6-3
d_gene: .
CDR3nt: TGTGCCAGCAGGCAACCACCCCAGAATGAGCAGTTCTTC
CDR3aa: CASRQPPQNEQFF

abundance: .
j_gene: TRBJ2-1
v_gene: TRBV19
d_gene: TRBD2
CDR3nt: TGTGCCAGTAGTATAGGTACTAGCGGGAGACTTAATTCCTACAATGAGCAGTTCTTC
CDR3aa: CASSIGTSGRLNSYNEQFF

abundance: .
j_gene: TRBJ1-1
v_gene: TRBV5-1
d_gene: .
CDR3nt: TGCGCCAGCAGCCCGGGCGGGGCCGGGAACACTGAAGCTTTCTTT
CDR3aa: CASSPGGAGNTEAFF

abundance: .
j_gene: TRBJ1-3
v_gene: TRBV5-1
d_gene: .
CDR3nt: TGCGCCAGCAGCTTGGGAGGGCCTGGAAACACCATATATTTT
CDR3aa: CASSLGGPGNTIYF

abundance: .
j_gene: TRBJ2-2
v_gene: TRBV9
d_gene: TRBD2
CDR3nt: TGTGCCAGCAGCGGAGCGGGACTAGCGACAACCGGGGAGCTGTTTTTT
CDR3aa: CASSGAGLATTGELFF

abundance: once
j_gene: TRBJ2-1
v_gene: TRBV4-3
d_gene: TRBD1
CDR3nt: TGCGCCAGCAGCCCGACCCCCGACAGGGCCTCCTACAATGAGCAGTTCTTC
CDR3aa: CASSPTPDRASYNEQFF

abundance: .
j_gene: TRBJ1-5
v_gene: TRBV2
d_gene: .
CDR3nt: TGTGCCAGCAGACCCGACAGCCGCAATCAGCCCCAGCATTTT
CDR3aa: CASRPDSRNQPQHF

abundance: .
j_gene: TRBJ2-2
v_gene: TRBV20-1
d_gene: .
CDR3nt: TGCAGTGCTAAAGGGAGCAACACCGGGGAGCTGTTTTTT
CDR3aa: CSAKGSNTGELFF

abundance: .
j_gene: TRBJ2-2
v_gene: TRBV5-4
d_gene: .
CDR3nt: TGTGCCAGCAGCTCACAATCCACCGGGGAGCTGTTTTTT
CDR3aa: CASSSQSTGELFF

abundance: .
j_gene: TRBJ2-7
v_gene: TRBV18
d_gene: .
CDR3nt: TGTGCCAGCTCACCACCTTCCGCGTCAAGCTACGAGCAGTACTTC
CDR3aa: CASSPPSASSYEQYF

abundance: .
j_gene: TRBJ2-7
v_gene: TRBV20-1
d_gene: .
CDR3nt: TGCAGTGCTAGACCCCGGTACCCGGCACACCGGGACTCCGACTCCTACGAGCAGTACTTC
CDR3aa: CSARPRYPAHRDSDSYEQYF

abundance: .
j_gene: TRBJ2-5
v_gene: TRBV5-1
d_gene: .
CDR3nt: TGCGCCAGCAGCTTGATCGGACCGGGGGAGACCCAGTACTTC
CDR3aa: CASSLIGPGETQYF

abundance: .
j_gene: TRBJ2-2
v_gene: TRBV24-1
d_gene: TRBD2
CDR3nt: TGTGCCACCAGTGATTTAGGGACTAGCGCGAACACCGGGGAGCTGTTTTTT
CDR3aa: CATSDLGTSANTGELFF

abundance: .
j_gene: TRBJ2-7
v_gene: TRBV6-1
d_gene: .
CDR3nt: TGTGCCACCGGAGGGGCGTTTGACGAGCAGTACTTC
CDR3aa: CATGGAFDEQYF

abundance: .
j_gene: TRBJ1-5
v_gene: TRBV6-2/TRBV6-3
d_gene: .
CDR3nt: TGTGCCAGCAGCGCGGACCTGAGCAATCAGCCCCAGCATTTT
CDR3aa: CASSADLSNQPQHF

abundance: .
j_gene: TRBJ2-5
v_gene: TRBV7-7
d_gene: TRBD2
CDR3nt: TGTGCTAGCGCGTCGGGGGGGGACGTAGGAGAGACCCAGTACTTC
CDR3aa: CASASGGDVGETQYF

abundance: once
j_gene: TRBJ2-3
v_gene: TRBV2
d_gene: .
CDR3nt: TGTGCCAGCAGTGTAATTCCCATGGGGCATACGCAGTATTTT
CDR3aa: CASSVIPMGHTQYF

abundance: .
j_gene: TRBJ1-1
v_gene: TRBV5-4
d_gene: .
CDR3nt: TGTGCCAGCAGCAAACAGGAGTCCGCTGAAGCTTTCTTT
CDR3aa: CASSKQESAEAFF

abundance: .
j_gene: TRBJ1-5
v_gene: TRBV7-2
d_gene: .
CDR3nt: TGTGCCAGCAGCCCGTTTACGGAGGGCCAGCCCCAGCATTTT
CDR3aa: CASSPFTEGQPQHF

abundance: .
j_gene: TRBJ2-5
v_gene: TRBV28
d_gene: .
CDR3nt: TGTGCCAGCAGTCGTCTCCGGGGCGGGGGCATACAGCGCGAGACCCAGTACTTC
CDR3aa: CASSRLRGGGIQRETQYF

abundance: .
j_gene: TRBJ2-7
v_gene: TRBV6-5
d_gene: .
CDR3nt: TGTGCCAGCAGTTACTCGACCCCGGACTACGAGCAGTACTTC
CDR3aa: CASSYSTPDYEQYF

abundance: .
j_gene: TRBJ2-1
v_gene: TRBV7-9
d_gene: .
CDR3nt: TGTGCCAGCAGCCCTTCCCAAGAGCAGTTCTTC
CDR3aa: CASSPSQEQFF

abundance: .
j_gene: TRBJ2-7
v_gene: TRBV3-1
d_gene: TRBD2
CDR3nt: TGTGCCAGCAGGGAGATAGCGGGAGGGGGCGAGCAGTACTTC
CDR3aa: CASREIAGGGEQYF

abundance: .
j_gene: TRBJ1-1
v_gene: TRBV12-3/TRBV12-4
d_gene: .
CDR3nt: TGTGCCAGCACCGCGGGAGTGAACACTGAAGCTTTCTTT
CDR3aa: CASTAGVNTEAFF

abundance: .
j_gene: TRBJ1-3
v_gene: TRBV28
d_gene: .
CDR3nt: TGTGCCAGCAGCCTCCCCGGAGCTGGAAACACCATATATTTT
CDR3aa: CASSLPGAGNTIYF

abundance: .
j_gene: TRBJ1-1
v_gene: TRBV3-1
d_gene: .
CDR3nt: TGTGCCAGCAGCCAAGTGGTTGCGGACACTGAAGCTTTCTTT
CDR3aa: CASSQVVADTEAFF

abundance: once
j_gene: TRBJ2-7
v_gene: TRBV6-5
d_gene: TRBD2
CDR3nt: TGTGCCAGCAGTTACGCTGGGGCAAGCGGGACTGCCTACGAGCAGTACTTC
CDR3aa: CASSYAGASGTAYEQYF

abundance: .
j_gene: TRBJ1-5
v_gene: TRBV12-3/TRBV12-4
d_gene: TRBD1
CDR3nt: TGTGCCAGCAGGCCTGGGACAGGAAATCAGCCCCAGCATTTT
CDR3aa: CASRPGTGNQPQHF

abundance: .
j_gene: TRBJ1-5
v_gene: TRBV19
d_gene: .
CDR3nt: TGTGCCAGTAGCGACAGGTATAGCAATCAGCCCCAGCATTTT
CDR3aa: CASSDRYSNQPQHF